The 13 T cell receptor beta chains below all came from one sample that was sequenced in a study of cytomegalovirus exposure and HLA in healthy donors. Vbeta (60) and Jbeta (13) primers were used in the PCR. Assay: immunoSEQ multiplex PCR; the TCRdb copy retains only in-frame clones and omits some. Of 150,000 to 180,000 clones listed, approximately 75% are singletons. The sample was PBMCs. These receptors all stem from a man between 18 and 29 years old in good health and CMV-seronegative.

This chain uses TRBV6-1 with TRBJ2-2, with 9 bases lining up with TRBD1. V lost 1 base and J lost 6; bases outside the gene matches: 3. This CDR3 region has 15 residues. Germline CDR1 and CDR2: MNHNS and SASEGT. CDR3 nucleotide sequence: TGTGCCAGCAGTGAAGTAACAGGGGGCCCCGGGGAGCTGTTTTTT. Amino acid sequence: CASSEVTGGPGELFF.

The chain links TRBV7-9 to TRBJ2-7; 10 bases match TRBD2. J was trimmed by 2 bases and V by 3 bases; bases with no gene match: 4. The V gene's germline CDR1 is SEHNR and CDR2 FQNEAQ (reference sequence). The CDR3 sequence is 15 residues long. The CDR3 region is CASSLNSGGTYEQYF. The CDR3 nucleotides are TGTGCCAGCAGCTTGAATAGCGGGGGGACCTACGAGCAGTACTTC.

DNA for the CDR3: TGTGCCAGCACCAAAGACGGCGATGGCGTTGCGGTGTTTTTT. This translates into CASTKDGDGVAVFF. This chain connects TRBV2 to TRBJ1-4; D is ambiguous. Trimming left V 7 bases short and J 15 bases short, with 24 bases between. CDR3 size: 14 residues. Germline loops: CDR1 SNHLY, CDR2 FYNNEI.

This clone was counted only a few times. The chain links TRBV4-2 to TRBJ2-3; possible D gene TRBD2, 6 bases. This CDR3 comprises 16 residues. Trimming stripped 1 base from V and 3 bases from J, with 14 bases between. Germline CDR1 reads LGHNA; CDR2 reads YNFKEQ. This chain's CDR3 is CASSQGLATRTDTQYF. The CDR3 DNA sequence: TGTGCCAGCAGCCAAGGCCTAGCGACTCGAACAGATACGCAGTATTTT.

V and J are TRBV6-1 and TRBJ1-5; no clear D gene. The V gene lost 7 bases and the J gene lost 6 bases, with 13 bases spanning the gap. This CDR3 contains 13 residues. Germline CDR1 is MNHNS and CDR2 is SASEGT. CDR3 bases: TGTGCCAGCACGGGCAGCGAGGGTCAGCCCCAGCATTTT. It encodes CASTGSEGQPQHF.

Only a few counts were recorded for this clone. The chain combines TRBV4-1 with TRBJ1-3, with D unclear. In germline, CDR1 is MGHRA, CDR2 YSYEKL. Trimming left V 0 bases short and J 4 bases short, with 4 bases between. This CDR3 is 13 amino acids long. The CDR3 DNA sequence: TGCGCCAGCAGCCAAGAACAAGGAAACACCATATATTTT. Translated, it gives CASSQEQGNTIYF.

V and J are TRBV7-3 and TRBJ2-1; D is uncertain. Germline CDR1 reads SGHTA; CDR2 reads FQGTGA. This CDR3 spans 12 amino acids. Trimming stripped 2 bases from V and 5 bases from J, with 4 bases between. CDR3 bases: TGTGCCAGCAGCTTACGGGACAATGAGCAGTTCTTC. This encodes CASSLRDNEQFF. The whole variable domain, filled in from reference TRBV7-3 and TRBJ2-1, reads GAGVSQTPSNKVTEKGKYVELRCDPISGHTALYWYRQSLGQGPEFLIYFQGTGAADDSGLPNDRFFAVRPEGSVSTLKIQRTERGDSAVYLCASSLRDNEQFFGPGTRLTVL.

The gene calls are TRBV4-1 and TRBJ1-2, with 7 bases fitting TRBD1. Germline loops: CDR1 MGHRA, CDR2 YSYEKL. V trimming: 4 bases; J trimming: 8 bases; junction bases outside the gene matches: 13. The CDR3 has 15 residues. CDR3 coding DNA: TGCGCCAGCAGCCCACAACCCGACAGGGTGTGGGGCTACACCTTC. This encodes CASSPQPDRVWGYTF.

The chain is built from TRBV7-6 and TRBJ2-5; TRBD2 aligns across 15 bases. Germline V lookup: CDR1 SGHVS, CDR2 FNYEAQ. The V gene end was trimmed by 3 bases and the J gene end by 3 bases; junction bases not matched to a gene: 2. There are 16 residues in the CDR3. The CDR3 DNA is TGTGCCAGCAGCTTCGGACTAGCGGGGGGGAAAGAGACCCAGTACTTC. Protein sequence: CASSFGLAGGKETQYF.

The DNA for the CDR3 is TGTGCCAGCAGCGGATGGGACACCTACTACGAGCAGTACTTC. This codes for CASSGWDTYYEQYF. This chain uses TRBV6-5 with TRBJ2-7; tentative D call: TRBD1 (6 bases). Germline V gene data show CDR1 as MNHEY and CDR2 as SVGAGI. CDR3 length equals 14 residues. V lost 6 bases and J 3 bases, leaving 15 bases between the germline ends.

A single count supports this clone. This chain connects TRBV7-2 to TRBJ1-6, with D possibly being TRBD1 (5 bases). Between the trimmed V and J ends, which lost 1 base and 0 bases, there was a span of 10 bases. From germline, CDR1 is SGHTA and CDR2 FQGNSA. The CDR3 has 17 residues. The CDR3: CASSLGGGGSYNSPLHF. The CDR3 DNA follows: TGTGCCAGCAGCTTAGGTGGCGGGGGCTCCTATAATTCACCCCTCCACTTT.

CDR3 in DNA: TGTGCCAGCAGCTTGGACAGGGGGTACACTGAAGCTTTCTTT. It yields the protein CASSLDRGYTEAFF. This chain connects TRBV5-6 to TRBJ1-1; 8 nucleotides line up with TRBD1. The CDR3 spans 14 residues. Germline V gene data show CDR1 as SGHDT and CDR2 as YYEEEE. Losses at the gene ends were 0 bases for V and 3 bases for J; bases not matched to a gene: 1.

The chain couples TRBV19 to TRBJ2-7, with 11 bases aligning to TRBD2. V dropped 9 bases and J dropped 3; count of bases not matched to a gene: 13. The CDR3 sequence is 16 residues long. CDR1 is LNHDA and CDR2 is SQIVND in the germline V gene (reference sequence). CDR3 protein: CARATGGTSGNYEQYV. DNA for the CDR3: TGTGCCAGGGCCACAGGGGGGACTAGCGGAAACTACGAGCAGTACGTC.